The clone carrying this T cell receptor beta chain rates as large (0.1 to 1%). One junction end disagrees with the germline gene, perhaps due to a read error. Germline CDR1 SSHAT, CDR2 FNYEAQ (reference sequence). The CDR3 spans 13 residues. TCRdb recomputed calls from the 5' RACE reads with MiXCR, one row per CDR3 protein. The profile shows thousands of distinct CDR3 sequences, about 47% of them singletons. The chain uses TRBV7-7 and TRBJ2-5, with D possibly called TRBD1 or TRBD2 (5 bases each). The sequenced material came from naive CD4+ T cells sorted from a lymph node. Noted subset: naive CD4+ T cells, CD4+CD45RA+CD25-. This sequence originates from a female donor with breast cancer. The CDR3 protein is CASSLGPEETQYF. CDR3 DNA: TGTGCTAGCAGCTTGGGACCCGAGGAGACCCAGTACTTC.